The entry below describes one TCR beta chain. Its antigen remains unknown. Method: immunoSEQ multiplex PCR; TCRdb's copy keeps in-frame clones and lacks some. The repertoire holds about 73,000 clones, with 75% to 90% as singletons. The J segment lost 4 bases and the V segment lost 2 bases, leaving 0 bases of the junction unmatched. The germline V gene encodes CDR1 SGHDN and CDR2 FVKESK. This CDR3 has 13 residues. The data stem from a study of T cell responses to AZD1222 COVID-19 vaccine. Findings and caveats of the study: Nearly half of spike-specific TCRs reportedly target variant regions that are unmutated in the B.1.351 and B.1.1.7 variants. Just a handful of AZD1222 recipients were seropositive at baseline.

This material consisted of peripheral blood, taken 28 days after the second AZD1222 dose. The V call is TRBV14, the J call TRBJ2-3; 7 bases are shared with TRBD2. This TCR derives from an adult who received the AZD1222 COVID-19 vaccine. CDR3 DNA: TGTGCCAGCAGCCAACGGGGGGCAGATACGCAGTATTTT. This sequence encodes CASSQRGADTQYF. Full variable domain (remainder filled in from reference TRBV14 and TRBJ2-3): EAGVTQFPSHSVIEKGQTVTLRCDPISGHDNLYWYRRVMGKEIKFLLHFVKESKQDESGMPNNRFLAERTGGTYSTLKVQPAELEDSGVYFCASSQRGADTQYFGPGTRLTVL.